This TCR beta chain came from a study of T cell changes during pregnancy in multiple sclerosis. The table came from immunoSEQ multiplex PCR; TCRdb's copy has only in-frame clones and leaves some out. The table shows some 100,000 clones, with about 94% occurring only once. V was pared by 4 bases and J by 4 bases, with 14 bases between. CDR1 is MNHEY and CDR2 is SMNVEV in the germline V gene (reference sequence). The CDR3 covers 15 residues. This sequence originates from a female donor with multiple sclerosis, enrolled in a pregnancy study. This chain connects TRBV27 to TRBJ2-1, with D tentatively TRBD1 (6 bases). Sequenced material: peripheral blood, taken before pregnancy. CDR3 DNA sequence: TGTGCCAGCAGTTGGACCGGACAGAATTACAATGAGCAGTTCTTC. The encoded protein is CASSWTGQNYNEQFF.